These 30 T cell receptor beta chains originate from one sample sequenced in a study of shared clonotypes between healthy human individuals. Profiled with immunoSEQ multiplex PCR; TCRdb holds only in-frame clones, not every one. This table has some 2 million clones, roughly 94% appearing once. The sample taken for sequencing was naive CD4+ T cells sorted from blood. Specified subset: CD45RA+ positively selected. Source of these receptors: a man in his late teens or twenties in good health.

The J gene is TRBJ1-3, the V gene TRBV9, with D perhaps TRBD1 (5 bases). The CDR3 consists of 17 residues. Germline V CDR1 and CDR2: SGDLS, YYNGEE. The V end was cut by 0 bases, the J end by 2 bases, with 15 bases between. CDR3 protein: CASSVAAAQDTGNTIYF. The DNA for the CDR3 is TGTGCCAGCAGCGTAGCCGCCGCTCAGGACACTGGAAACACCATATATTTT.

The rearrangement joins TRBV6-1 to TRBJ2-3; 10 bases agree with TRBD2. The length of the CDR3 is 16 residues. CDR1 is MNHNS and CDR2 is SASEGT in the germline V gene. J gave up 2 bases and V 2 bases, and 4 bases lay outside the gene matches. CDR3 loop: CASSESSGGATDTQYF. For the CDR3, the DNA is TGTGCCAGCAGTGAATCCAGCGGGGGGGCCACAGATACGCAGTATTTT.

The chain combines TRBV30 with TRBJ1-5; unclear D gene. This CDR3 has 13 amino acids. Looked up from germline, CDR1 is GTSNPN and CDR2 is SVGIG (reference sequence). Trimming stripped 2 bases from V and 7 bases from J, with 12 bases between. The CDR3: CAWSLDLPQPQHF. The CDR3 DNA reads TGTGCCTGGAGTCTCGACCTCCCCCAGCCCCAGCATTTT.

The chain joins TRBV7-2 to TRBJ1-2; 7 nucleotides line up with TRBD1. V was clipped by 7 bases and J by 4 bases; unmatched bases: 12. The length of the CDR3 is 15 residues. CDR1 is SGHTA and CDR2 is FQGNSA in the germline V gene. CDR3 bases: TGTGCCAGCACCACAGCAGGACAGGACGGCTATGGCTACACCTTC. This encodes CASTTAGQDGYGYTF.

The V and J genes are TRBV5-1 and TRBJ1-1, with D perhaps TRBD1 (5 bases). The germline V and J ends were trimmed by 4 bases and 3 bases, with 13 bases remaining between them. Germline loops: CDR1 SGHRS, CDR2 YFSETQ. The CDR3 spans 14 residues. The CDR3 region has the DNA TGCGCCAGCAGCCTACAGGAGCCAGACACTGAAGCTTTCTTT. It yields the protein CASSLQEPDTEAFF.

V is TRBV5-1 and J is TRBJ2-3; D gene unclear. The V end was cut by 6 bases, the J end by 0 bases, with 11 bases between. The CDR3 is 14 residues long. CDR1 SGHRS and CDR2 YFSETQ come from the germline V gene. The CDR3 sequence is CASKDSDSTDTQYF. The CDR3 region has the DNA TGCGCCAGCAAGGATTCAGATAGCACAGATACGCAGTATTTT. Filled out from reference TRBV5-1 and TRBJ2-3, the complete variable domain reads KAGVTQTPRYLIKTRGQQVTLSCSPISGHRSVSWYQQTPGQGLQFLFEYFSETQRNKGNFPGRFSGRQFSNSRSEMNVSTLELGDSALYLCASKDSDSTDTQYFGPGTRLTVL.

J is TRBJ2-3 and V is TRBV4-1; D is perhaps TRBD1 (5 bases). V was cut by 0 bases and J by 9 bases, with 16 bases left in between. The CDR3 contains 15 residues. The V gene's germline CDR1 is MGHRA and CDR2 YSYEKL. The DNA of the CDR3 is TGCGCCAGCAGCCAAGATGGGCTGGCTTGGGGCACGCAGTATTTT. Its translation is CASSQDGLAWGTQYF.

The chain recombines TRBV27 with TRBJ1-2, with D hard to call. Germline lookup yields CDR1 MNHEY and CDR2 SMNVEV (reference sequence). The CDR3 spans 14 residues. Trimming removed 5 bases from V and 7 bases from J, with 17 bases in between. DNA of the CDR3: TGTGCCAGCAGTCGAAGCAGTGGGGTTGGTGGCTACACCTTC. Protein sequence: CASSRSSGVGGYTF.

As DNA, the CDR3 is TGTGCCAGCAGCCTCGAAGGACAGCGAACAACCTATGGCTACACCTTC. This gives the protein CASSLEGQRTTYGYTF. J is TRBJ1-2 and V is TRBV16; tentative D call: TRBD1 (6 bases). V lost 4 bases and J lost 4, with 19 bases in between. The germline CDR1 and CDR2 sequences are KGHSY and FQNENV. This CDR3 has 16 residues.

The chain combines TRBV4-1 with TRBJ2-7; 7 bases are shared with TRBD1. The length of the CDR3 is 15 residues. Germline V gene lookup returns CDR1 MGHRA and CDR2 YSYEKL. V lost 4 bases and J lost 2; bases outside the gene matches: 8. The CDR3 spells CASSPGTVNPYEQYF. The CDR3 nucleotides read TGCGCCAGCAGCCCAGGGACAGTAAACCCCTACGAGCAGTACTTC.

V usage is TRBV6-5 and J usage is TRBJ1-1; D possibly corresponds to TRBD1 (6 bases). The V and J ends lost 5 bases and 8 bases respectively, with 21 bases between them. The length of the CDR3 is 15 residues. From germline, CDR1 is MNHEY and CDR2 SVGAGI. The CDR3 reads CASSRTQGGIREAFF. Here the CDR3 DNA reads TGTGCCAGCAGTCGAACCCAAGGGGGGATAAGAGAAGCTTTCTTT.

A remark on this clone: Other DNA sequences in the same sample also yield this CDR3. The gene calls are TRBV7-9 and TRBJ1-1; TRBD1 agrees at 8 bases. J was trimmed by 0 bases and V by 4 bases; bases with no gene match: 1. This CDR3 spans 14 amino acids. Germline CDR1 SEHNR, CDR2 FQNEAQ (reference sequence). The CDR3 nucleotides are TGTGCCAGCAGCTCGGGACAGGTGAACACTGAAGCTTTCTTT. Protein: CASSSGQVNTEAFF.

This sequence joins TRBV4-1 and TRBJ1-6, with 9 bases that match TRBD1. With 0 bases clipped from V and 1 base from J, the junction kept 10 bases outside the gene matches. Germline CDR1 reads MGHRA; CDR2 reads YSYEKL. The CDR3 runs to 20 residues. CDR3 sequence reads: CASSQDLRTGVGSYNSPLHF. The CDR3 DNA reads TGCGCCAGCAGCCAAGATTTGCGGACAGGGGTCGGGTCCTATAATTCACCCCTCCACTTT.

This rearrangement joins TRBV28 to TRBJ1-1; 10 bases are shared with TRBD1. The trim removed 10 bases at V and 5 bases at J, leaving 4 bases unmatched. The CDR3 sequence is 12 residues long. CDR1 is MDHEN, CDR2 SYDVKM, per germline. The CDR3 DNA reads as TGTGCCACCCTGGACAGGGGGACTGAAGCTTTCTTT. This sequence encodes CATLDRGTEAFF.

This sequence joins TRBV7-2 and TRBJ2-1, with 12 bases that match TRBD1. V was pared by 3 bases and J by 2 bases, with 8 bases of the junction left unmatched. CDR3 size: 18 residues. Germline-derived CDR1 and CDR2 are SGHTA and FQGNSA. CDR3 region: CASSFDGTGGNPYNEQFF. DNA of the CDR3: TGTGCCAGCAGCTTCGACGGGACAGGGGGCAACCCCTACAATGAGCAGTTCTTC.

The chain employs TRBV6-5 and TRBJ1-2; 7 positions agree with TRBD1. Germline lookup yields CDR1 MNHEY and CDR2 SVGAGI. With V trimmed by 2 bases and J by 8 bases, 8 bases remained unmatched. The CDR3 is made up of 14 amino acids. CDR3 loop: CASSYVDRGGGYTF. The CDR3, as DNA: TGTGCCAGCAGTTACGTCGACAGAGGGGGCGGCTACACCTTC.

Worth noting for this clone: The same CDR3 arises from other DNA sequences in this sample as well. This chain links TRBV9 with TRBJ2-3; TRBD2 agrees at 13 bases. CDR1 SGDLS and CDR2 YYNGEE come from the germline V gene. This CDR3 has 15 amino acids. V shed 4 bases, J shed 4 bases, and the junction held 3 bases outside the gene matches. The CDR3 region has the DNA TGTGCCAGCAGCCTCGGACTAGCGGGGGCAGATACGCAGTATTTT. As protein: CASSLGLAGADTQYF.

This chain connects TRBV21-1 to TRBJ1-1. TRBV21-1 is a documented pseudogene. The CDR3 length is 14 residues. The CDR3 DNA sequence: TGTGCCAGCAGCGAGACGCGGATGAACACTGAAGCTTTCTTT. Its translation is CASSETRMNTEAFF.

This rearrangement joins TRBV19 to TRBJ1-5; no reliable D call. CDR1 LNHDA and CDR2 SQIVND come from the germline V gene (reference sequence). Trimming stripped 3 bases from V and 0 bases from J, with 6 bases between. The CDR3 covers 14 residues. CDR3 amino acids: CASSMVHSNQPQHF. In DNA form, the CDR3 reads TGTGCCAGTAGTATGGTCCATAGCAATCAGCCCCAGCATTTT.

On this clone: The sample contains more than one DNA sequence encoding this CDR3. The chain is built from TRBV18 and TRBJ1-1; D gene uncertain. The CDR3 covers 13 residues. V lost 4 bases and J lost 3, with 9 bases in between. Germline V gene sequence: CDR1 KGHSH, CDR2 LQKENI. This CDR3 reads CASSQGRDTEAFF. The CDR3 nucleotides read TGTGCCAGCTCACAAGGACGGGACACTGAAGCTTTCTTT.

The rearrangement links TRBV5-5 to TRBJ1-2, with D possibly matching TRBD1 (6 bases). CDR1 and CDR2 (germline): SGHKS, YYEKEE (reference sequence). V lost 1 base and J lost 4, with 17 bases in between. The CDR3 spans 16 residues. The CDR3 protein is CASSLSFVSGAYGYTF. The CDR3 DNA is TGTGCCAGCAGCTTGAGTTTCGTGTCAGGGGCCTATGGCTACACCTTC.

CDR3 sequence: CASSLWRLNTEAFF. DNA of the CDR3: TGTGCCAGCAGCTTGTGGCGGCTGAACACTGAAGCTTTCTTT. This chain links TRBV5-6 with TRBJ1-1; D unresolved. The CDR3 length is 14 residues. CDR1 and CDR2 (germline): SGHDT, YYEEEE. The V end was cut by 1 base, the J end by 0 bases, with 7 bases between.

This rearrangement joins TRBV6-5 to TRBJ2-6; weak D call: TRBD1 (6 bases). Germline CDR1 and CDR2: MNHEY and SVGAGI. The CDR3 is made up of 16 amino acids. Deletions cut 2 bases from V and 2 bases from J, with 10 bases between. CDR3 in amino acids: CASSYATGPGANVLTF. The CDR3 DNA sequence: TGTGCCAGCAGTTACGCGACAGGTCCTGGGGCCAACGTCCTGACTTTC.

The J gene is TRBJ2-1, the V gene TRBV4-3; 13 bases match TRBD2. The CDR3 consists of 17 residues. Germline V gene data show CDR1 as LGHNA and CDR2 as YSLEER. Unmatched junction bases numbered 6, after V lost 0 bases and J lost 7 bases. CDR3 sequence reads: CASSQDAGTSGMNEQFF. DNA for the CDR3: TGCGCCAGCAGCCAAGACGCCGGGACTAGCGGGATGAATGAGCAGTTCTTC.

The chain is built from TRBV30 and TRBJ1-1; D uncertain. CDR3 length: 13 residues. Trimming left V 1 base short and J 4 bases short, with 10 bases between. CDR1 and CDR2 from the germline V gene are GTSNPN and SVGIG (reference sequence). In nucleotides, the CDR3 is TGTGCCTGGAGTGGTCGGGGTTCCACTGAAGCTTTCTTT. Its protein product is CAWSGRGSTEAFF.

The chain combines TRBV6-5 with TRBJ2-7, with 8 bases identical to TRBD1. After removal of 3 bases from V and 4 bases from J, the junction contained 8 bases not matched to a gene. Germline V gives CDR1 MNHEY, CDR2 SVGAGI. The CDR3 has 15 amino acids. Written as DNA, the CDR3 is TGTGCCAGCAGTTATGGGGCAGGGGGCGGGTACGAGCAGTACTTC. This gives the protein CASSYGAGGGYEQYF.

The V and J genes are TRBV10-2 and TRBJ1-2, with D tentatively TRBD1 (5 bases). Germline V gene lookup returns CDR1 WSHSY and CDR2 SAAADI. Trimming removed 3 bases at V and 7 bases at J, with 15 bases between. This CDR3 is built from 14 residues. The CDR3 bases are TGCGCCAGCAGTGAAGACAGTGGCAGGGCTGGCTACACCTTC. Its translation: CASSEDSGRAGYTF.

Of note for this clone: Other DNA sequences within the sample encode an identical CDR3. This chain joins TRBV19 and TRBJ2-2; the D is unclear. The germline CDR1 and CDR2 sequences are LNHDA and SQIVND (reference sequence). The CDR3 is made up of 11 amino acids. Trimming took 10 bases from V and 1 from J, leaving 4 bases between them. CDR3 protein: CATQNTGELFF. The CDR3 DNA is TGTGCCACACAGAACACCGGGGAGCTGTTTTTT.

The CDR3 is CASSEYYGSYEQYF. The CDR3 DNA reads as TGTGCCAGCAGTGAATATTATGGGAGCTACGAGCAGTACTTC. The chain uses TRBV25-1 and TRBJ2-7; possibly TRBD2 for D (5 bases). With 0 bases removed from V and 3 bases from J, the gap between germline ends came to 9 bases. The CDR3 runs to 14 residues. Germline CDR1 MGHDK, CDR2 SYGVNS.

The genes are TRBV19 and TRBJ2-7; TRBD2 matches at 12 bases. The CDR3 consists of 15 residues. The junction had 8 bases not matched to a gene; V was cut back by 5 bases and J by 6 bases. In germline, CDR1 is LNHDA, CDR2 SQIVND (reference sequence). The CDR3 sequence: CASSALAGGLREQYF. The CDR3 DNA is TGTGCCAGTAGTGCGCTAGCGGGGGGGCTGCGCGAGCAGTACTTC.